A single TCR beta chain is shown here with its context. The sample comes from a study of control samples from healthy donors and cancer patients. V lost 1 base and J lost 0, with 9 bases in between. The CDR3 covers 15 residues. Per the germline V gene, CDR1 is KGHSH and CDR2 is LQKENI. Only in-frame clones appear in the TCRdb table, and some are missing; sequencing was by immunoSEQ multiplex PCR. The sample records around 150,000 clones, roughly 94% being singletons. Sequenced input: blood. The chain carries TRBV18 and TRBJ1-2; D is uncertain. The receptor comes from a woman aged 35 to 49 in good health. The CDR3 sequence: CASSPLPGANYGYTF. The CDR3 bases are TGTGCCAGCTCACCACTACCAGGAGCTAACTATGGCTACACCTTC.